This TCR beta chain came from a study of T cell repertoires in cytomegalovirus infection (dated by TCRdb to about 2019). About the study as a whole: Peptide stimulations targeted recently identified HLA-C-restricted CMV epitopes, whose presentation resists viral immunomodulation, together with well-studied HLA-B-restricted epitopes. Donor HLA type was relevant to the analysis, because carriage of CMV infection together with the matching HLA type was indicated by public TCR beta signatures.

CDR1 and CDR2 were assigned from the germline V gene as SGHAT and FQNNGV. Relative to germline, V is 5 bases shorter and J is 0 bases shorter, with 16 bases between their ends. The CDR3 covers 17 residues, taking in both the cysteine and the phenylalanine. The read is trimmed to its CDR3 DNA, 51 bases read in frame from base 1. About this clonotype: No cognate antigen has been identified for it. No base-level quality is on record; no much larger clone is a single base apart.

The treatment or condition label, as the study defines it: in vitro stimulation with specific CMV peptide epitopes to enrich CMV-specific T cells. On the study overall, not on this receptor specifically: Cumulative frequency of public TCR beta family members discriminated carriers of CMV infection plus the relevant HLA type in this cohort and an independent approximately 370-donor cohort. The ex vivo response was dominated by HLA-C-restricted CMV-specific TCR beta clonotypes, and the single most frequent clonotype in two of eight donors was supplied by these HLA-C-restricted clonotypes.

The reads were generated on an Illumina HiSeq 1500. The public reads were reprocessed in TCRdb via fastp at Q25 and MiXCR, keeping in-frame beta chains. Under each unique CDR3 protein, matching rows form one entry showing the most common genes and DNA. The sample profile shows 230,000 or so distinct CDR3 sequences; 35% to 40% of them were found once. Roughly three fifths of the sample is in the top ten clones. This specimen consisted of CD8+ T cells from cultured PBMCs, obtained from culture after CMV antigen stimulation. This receptor was obtained from a human donor in good health (CMV status not recorded). Some clones in this sample may be carry-over from other donors' samples. The V and J genes are TRBV11-2 and TRBJ2-2, with no confident D gene call. The nucleotide sequence reads as follows: TGTGCCAGCAGCGCTCGACTGTCTACCGCGAACACCGGGGAGCTGTTTTTT. Its protein product is CASSARLSTANTGELFF.